This T cell receptor beta chain derives from a study of OX40 agonist ivuxolimab in advanced cancers. Across the whole study: Every 2 weeks, patients received ivuxolimab intravenously, dosed at 0.01 to 10 mg/kg. Partial responses were achieved by three patients, one with hepatocellular carcinoma and two with cutaneous melanoma. Findings and caveats of the study: Blood T cells, both CD4+ and CD8+, expanded clonally by week 6 at 0.1 to 3.0 mg/kg.

V trimming: 4 bases; J trimming: 3 bases; junction bases outside the gene matches: 18. Germline V lookup: CDR1 SGHVS, CDR2 FQNEAQ. The CDR3 contains 20 residues. Collection of blood occurred at baseline, at cycle 4 day 1, and at cycle 7 day 1. In the case of this clone: What it recognizes is unknown.

Here immunoSEQ multiplex PCR was the method, and the copy in TCRdb shows in-frame clones only, minus some. The sample has around 83,000 clones, roughly 85% seen once. Sample: CD4+ or CD8+ T cells sorted from blood, taken in a trial of the OX40 agonist ivuxolimab. This rearrangement joins TRBV7-8 to TRBJ2-7, with TRBD2 identical over 13 bases. The TCR originated in an adult with an advanced solid tumor such as melanoma, head and neck, liver or kidney cancer. For the CDR3, the DNA is TGTGCCAGCAGCTCCCGAACGTCAGTCGGACTAGCGGGAGATAACTACGAGCAGTACTTC. Amino acid sequence: CASSSRTSVGLAGDNYEQYF.